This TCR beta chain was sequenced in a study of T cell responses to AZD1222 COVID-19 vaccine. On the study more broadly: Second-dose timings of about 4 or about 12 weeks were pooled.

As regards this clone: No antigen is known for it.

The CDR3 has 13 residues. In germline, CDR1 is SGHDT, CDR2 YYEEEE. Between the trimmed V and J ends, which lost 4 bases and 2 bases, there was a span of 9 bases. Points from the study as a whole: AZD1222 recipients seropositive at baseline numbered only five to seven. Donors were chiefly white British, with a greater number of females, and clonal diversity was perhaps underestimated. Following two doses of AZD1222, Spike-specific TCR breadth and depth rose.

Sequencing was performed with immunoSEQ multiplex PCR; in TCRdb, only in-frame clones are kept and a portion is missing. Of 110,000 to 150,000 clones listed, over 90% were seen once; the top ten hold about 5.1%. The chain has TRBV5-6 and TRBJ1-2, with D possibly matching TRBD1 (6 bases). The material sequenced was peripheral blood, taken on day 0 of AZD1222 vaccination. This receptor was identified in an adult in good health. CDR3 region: CASSPDSNYGYTF. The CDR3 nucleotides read TGTGCCAGCAGCCCGGACAGCAACTATGGCTACACCTTC.